This passage covers 26 T cell receptor beta chains from one sample sequenced in a study of patients and donors after allogeneic stem cell transplantation. Using its own MiXCR run on the RT-PCR reads, TCRdb lists one record per CDR3 protein. The top ten hold less than 8.5% of the sample, which has approximately 410,000 distinct CDR3 sequences, roughly 17% seen once. Sequencing input: blood, either unsorted or a sorted T cell fraction (not recorded which). Receptors were obtained from a human donor who was either an allogeneic HSCT recipient or a stem cell or donor lymphocyte infusion donor (not recorded which). It is not recorded whose cells these are; they may come from a transplant donor.

There are a few counts of this clonotype. The chain recombines TRBV6-1 with TRBJ1-5; tentative D call: TRBD1 (5 bases). CDR1 and CDR2 from the germline V gene are MNHNS and SASEGT. There are 15 residues in the CDR3. Between the trimmed V and J ends, which lost 5 bases and 0 bases, there was a span of 11 bases. The CDR3, as DNA: TGTGCCAGCAGTAGGGGAGTTTATAGCAATCAGCCCCAGCATTTT. This codes for CASSRGVYSNQPQHF.

This clonotype was seen a handful of times. The chain combines TRBV12-3 or TRBV12-4 with TRBJ1-4; TRBD1 agrees at 7 bases. CDR3 length: 12 residues. Germline trimming cut 6 bases from V and 8 bases from J; bases unmatched to any gene: 3. In DNA form, the CDR3 reads TGTGCCAGCAGCATCAGGGGGGAAAAACTGTTTTTT. As protein: CASSIRGEKLFF.

The chain recombines TRBV30 with TRBJ2-1; D is ambiguous. Germline lookup yields CDR1 GTSNPN and CDR2 SVGIG (reference sequence). There are 14 residues in the CDR3. Trimming pared 0 bases from V and 7 bases from J, leaving 13 bases between. In nucleotides, the CDR3 is TGTGCCTGGAGTGTAGGTTCCTTCTCGAATGAGCAGTTCTTC. Encoded protein: CAWSVGSFSNEQFF.

This clonotype came up a few times. V usage is TRBV4-3 and J usage is TRBJ1-5; 10 nucleotides match TRBD1. After removal of 0 bases from V and 7 bases from J, the junction contained 9 bases not matched to a gene. From germline, CDR1 is LGHNA and CDR2 YSLEER. The CDR3 spans 17 residues. The CDR3 loop is CASSQDWVGTGAQPQHF. CDR3 in DNA: TGCGCCAGCAGCCAAGATTGGGTCGGGACAGGGGCCCAGCCCCAGCATTTT.

The table lists this clonotype with a few counts. The chain recombines TRBV25-1 with TRBJ1-4, with D hard to call. Deletions cut 5 bases from V and 0 bases from J, with 10 bases between. Germline CDR1 and CDR2: MGHDK and SYGVNS. The CDR3 is made up of 15 amino acids. The CDR3 coding sequence is TGTGCCAGCAGTTATGAGTCCGCAACTAATGAAAAACTGTTTTTT. Translating gives CASSYESATNEKLFF.

In this sample, this clonotype turned up a few times. This chain links TRBV28 with TRBJ2-7, with a weak D call TRBD2 (5 bases). V was shortened by 4 bases and J by 7 bases, with 17 bases between the two germline ends. The germline gives CDR1 MDHEN, CDR2 SYDVKM. The CDR3 totals 14 residues. CDR3 loop: CASSSRPLPGEQYF. The CDR3 nucleotides are TGTGCCAGCAGTTCCAGGCCTCTACCGGGGGAGCAGTACTTC.

This clonotype came up a few times. The chain is built from TRBV4-1 and TRBJ1-2, with 7 positions matching TRBD1. V lost 2 bases to trimming and J lost 6 bases; unmatched junction nucleotides: 6. In germline, CDR1 is MGHRA, CDR2 YSYEKL. The length of the CDR3 is 14 residues. CDR3 coding DNA: TGCGCCAGCAGCCAAAGGGGGACAGAGGATGGCTACACCTTC. Translated, it gives CASSQRGTEDGYTF.

The chain links TRBV7-2 to TRBJ1-6; the match to TRBD1 covers 7 bases. CDR1 is SGHTA, CDR2 FQGNSA, per germline. The CDR3 is made up of 16 amino acids. J gave up 9 bases and V 6 bases, and 14 bases lay outside the gene matches. The CDR3 protein is CASRHNSPRGSSPLHF. CDR3 coding DNA: TGTGCCAGCAGACACAACAGTCCCAGGGGGTCTTCACCCCTCCACTTT. The entire variable domain, with the rest obtained from reference TRBV7-2 and TRBJ1-6, is as follows: GAGVSQSPSNKVTEKGKDVELRCDPISGHTALYWYRQSLGQGLEFLIYFQGNSAPDKSGLPSDRFSAERTGGSVSTLTIQRTQQEDSAVYLCASRHNSPRGSSPLHFGNGTRLTVT.

This clonotype was detected many times. V gene TRBV30 combines with J gene TRBJ2-1; D is uncertain. V was pared by 3 bases and J by 9 bases, with 9 bases between. Germline V lookup: CDR1 GTSNPN, CDR2 SVGIG (reference sequence). This CDR3 region has 11 residues. The CDR3 coding sequence is TGTGCCTGGAGGCACTACCTTGAGCAGTTCTTC. Translated: CAWRHYLEQFF.

The chain joins TRBV20-1 to TRBJ1-1, with no clear D. Germline V gene data show CDR1 as DFQATT and CDR2 as SNEGSKA (reference sequence). V was cut by 5 bases and J by 6 bases, with 13 bases left in between. This CDR3 contains 12 residues. The CDR3 sequence: CSAPGPVAEAFF. In nucleotides, the CDR3 is TGCAGTGCTCCGGGTCCCGTGGCTGAAGCTTTCTTT.

This clonotype came up a few times. The chain uses TRBV5-1 and TRBJ2-7; D possibly corresponds to TRBD2 (5 bases). This CDR3 has 16 amino acids. Trimming took 0 bases from V and 7 from J, leaving 20 bases between them. Germline V CDR1 and CDR2: SGHRS, YFSETQ. The CDR3 reads CASSLAFGRGLGEQYF. In DNA form, the CDR3 reads TGCGCCAGCAGCTTGGCCTTTGGACGGGGATTGGGGGAGCAGTACTTC.

This clonotype turned up a few times. The chain is built from TRBV7-9 and TRBJ1-5; D is unresolved. CDR1 and CDR2 from the germline V gene are SEHNR and FQNEAQ (reference sequence). The CDR3 runs 16 residues. Trimming stripped 3 bases from V and 3 bases from J, with 15 bases between. The CDR3, as DNA: TGTGCCAGCAGCTTCGATGACACCGCCCACAATCAGCCCCAGCATTTT. It codes for CASSFDDTAHNQPQHF.

The chain is built from TRBV7-9 and TRBJ1-2, with D possibly TRBD1 on 5 matching bases. Germline CDR1 and CDR2: SEHNR and FQNEAQ (reference sequence). Trimming removed 5 bases at V and 3 bases at J, with 13 bases between. The CDR3 loop spans 14 amino acids. The CDR3 DNA reads as TGTGCCAGCAGCCGAATGGGGACGGACTATGGCTACACCTTC. This gives the protein CASSRMGTDYGYTF.

The genes are TRBV30 and TRBJ1-2, with unresolved D. The CDR3 extends over 10 amino acids. Trimming stripped 3 bases from V and 6 bases from J, with 5 bases between. Germline V gene lookup returns CDR1 GTSNPN and CDR2 SVGIG (reference sequence). The CDR3 DNA reads as TGTGCCTGGAGGAGGGATGGCTACACCTTC. Encoded protein: CAWRRDGYTF.

The chain recombines TRBV9 with TRBJ2-1, with TRBD2 identical over 13 bases. Per the germline V gene, CDR1 is SGDLS and CDR2 is YYNGEE. CDR3 size: 20 residues. V lost 1 base and J lost 1; bases outside the gene matches: 11. The CDR3 loop is CASSVRPGLAGWSSYNEQFF. CDR3 DNA sequence: TGTGCCAGCAGCGTACGCCCGGGACTAGCGGGATGGAGTTCCTACAATGAGCAGTTCTTC.

This clonotype was observed at least ten times. The chain combines TRBV7-2 with TRBJ2-3; D might be TRBD1 or TRBD2, each matching 6 bases. This CDR3 contains 13 residues. Trimming stripped 6 bases from V and 4 bases from J, with 11 bases between. Germline V CDR1 and CDR2: SGHTA, FQGNSA. The CDR3 DNA is TGTGCCAGCAGGGGGGGCCTAGCAGATACGCAGTATTTT. It is translated as CASRGGLADTQYF.

The rearrangement uses TRBV5-1 and TRBJ1-2, with a possible D match to TRBD1 (5 bases). Germline assignment: CDR1 SGHRS and CDR2 YFSETQ. CDR3 length: 13 residues. V was cut by 3 bases and J by 4 bases, with 10 bases left in between. The CDR3 DNA follows: TGCGCCAGCAGCTCGACAGTTAGCTATGGCTACACCTTC. It codes for CASSSTVSYGYTF.

V usage is TRBV7-9 and J usage is TRBJ2-7; the D is unclear. V was pared by 3 bases and J by 4 bases, with 7 bases between. The CDR3 contains 12 residues. The germline V gene encodes CDR1 SEHNR and CDR2 FQNEAQ (reference sequence). The CDR3 coding sequence is TGTGCCAGCAGCTTCGACATTTACGAGCAGTACTTC. Translated, it gives CASSFDIYEQYF.

This clonotype was counted only a few times. For the CDR3, the DNA is TGTGCCAGCCACGGGCCGGGCAATCAGCCCCAGCATTTT. This encodes CASHGPGNQPQHF. The chain is built from TRBV2 and TRBJ1-5, with no clear D. The V gene's germline CDR1 is SNHLY and CDR2 FYNNEI. The CDR3 length is 13 residues. V shed 8 bases and J shed 2 bases, with 10 bases lying between them.

The chain combines TRBV27 with TRBJ2-5, with D possibly TRBD2 on 7 matching bases. Germline-derived CDR1 and CDR2 are MNHEY and SMNVEV (reference sequence). Trimming stripped 2 bases from V and 5 bases from J, with 12 bases between. The CDR3 is 14 residues long. CDR3 nucleotide sequence: TGTGCCAGCAGTTTAGCGGGGGCTACGGAGACCCAGTACTTC. This sequence encodes CASSLAGATETQYF.

This clonotype was detected a few times. This rearrangement joins TRBV3-1 to TRBJ1-6, with TRBD1 matching over 8 bases. The CDR3 length is 14 residues. V trimming: 2 bases; J trimming: 9 bases; junction bases outside the gene matches: 3. Germline CDR1 and CDR2: LGHDT and YNNKEL (reference sequence). The DNA for the CDR3 is TGTGCCAGCAGCCAATCGGACAGGGCTTCACCCCTCCACTTT. The encoded protein is CASSQSDRASPLHF.

This clonotype was observed a few times. The rearrangement links TRBV4-1 to TRBJ2-1; TRBD1 matches 8 bases. Germline V lookup: CDR1 MGHRA, CDR2 YSYEKL. This CDR3 is 16 amino acids long. With 1 base clipped from V and 7 bases from J, the junction kept 9 bases outside the gene matches. This CDR3 reads CASSQVGQGAKNEQFF. The CDR3 DNA is TGCGCCAGCAGCCAAGTCGGCCAGGGGGCAAAAAATGAGCAGTTCTTC.

The chain has TRBV6-2 or TRBV6-3 and TRBJ2-6; 7 bases line up with TRBD2. This CDR3 is built from 20 residues. Looked up from germline, CDR1 is MNHEY and CDR2 is SVGEGT. V gave up 7 bases and J gave up 2 bases; unmatched junction bases: 20. The CDR3 sequence is CASTWAGETVSATGANVLTF. CDR3 coding DNA: TGTGCCAGCACCTGGGCGGGGGAGACAGTTTCCGCTACTGGGGCCAACGTCCTGACTTTC.

This clonotype was counted only a few times. The gene calls are TRBV7-9 and TRBJ2-7; D possibly uses TRBD1 or TRBD2 (5 bases each). CDR3 length equals 14 residues. Germline V gene data show CDR1 as SEHNR and CDR2 as FQNEAQ (reference sequence). With 1 base removed from V and 6 bases from J, the gap between germline ends came to 13 bases. In DNA form, the CDR3 reads TGTGCCAGCAGCTTAGGGTCAGGGACGGCCGAGCAGTACTTC. Amino acids: CASSLGSGTAEQYF.

The gene calls are TRBV5-1 and TRBJ1-2; D not certain. CDR1 SGHRS and CDR2 YFSETQ come from the germline V gene. V dropped 1 base and J dropped 7 bases, with 11 bases sitting between them. The CDR3 sequence is 13 residues long. CDR3 in amino acids: CASSLQGSAGYTF. CDR3 bases: TGCGCCAGCAGCTTGCAAGGGTCGGCTGGCTACACCTTC. Supplemented by reference TRBV5-1 and TRBJ1-2, the full variable domain reads KAGVTQTPRYLIKTRGQQVTLSCSPISGHRSVSWYQQTPGQGLQFLFEYFSETQRNKGNFPGRFSGRQFSNSRSEMNVSTLELGDSALYLCASSLQGSAGYTFGSGTRLTVV.

This clonotype has just a few counts. The chain combines TRBV5-1 with TRBJ1-5, with TRBD1 as a possible D gene (5 bases). V was shortened by 3 bases and J by 4 bases, with 14 bases between the two germline ends. The CDR3 consists of 15 residues. Germline CDR1 reads SGHRS; CDR2 reads YFSETQ. The DNA for the CDR3 is TGCGCCAGCAGCTCCACAGGTTCGGGGAATCAGCCCCAGCATTTT. Translating it yields CASSSTGSGNQPQHF.